The 6 T cell receptor beta chains reported below all come from one sample, sequenced in a study of cytomegalovirus exposure and HLA in healthy donors (dated by TCRdb to 2017 to 2019). Receptor amplification or capture employed the immunoSEQ multiplex PCR assay. The multiplex PCR relied on a mix of 60 forward primers for TCR Vbeta segments and 13 reverse primers for TCR Jbeta segments. As stored in TCRdb, this immuneACCESS dataset retains in-frame rearrangements with V and J assigned. A fraction of the clones does not appear; measured against another copy, unresolved V genes explain less than half of the discrepancy, and the remainder lacks a known reason. This sample comprises about 190,000 clones, 75% to 85% of them detected only once. The ten largest account for about 0.63% of the sample. Sample: PBMCs. These receptors all stem from a boy between 10 and 17 years old in good health and CMV-seronegative.

This clone was picked up one time. The chain employs TRBV7-9 and TRBJ2-1; D may be TRBD2 (5 bases). Germline lookup yields CDR1 SEHNR and CDR2 FQNEAQ (reference sequence). V shed 5 bases and J shed 9 bases, with 11 bases lying between them. The CDR3 consists of 12 residues. CDR3 region: CASSLRDTEQFF. The CDR3 DNA is TGTGCCAGCAGCCTCCGGGATACTGAGCAGTTCTTC.

The CDR3 nucleotides read TGTGCCAGCAGGGATCCTTTAGCGGGGGGTCACTACGAGCAGTACTTC. It is translated as CASRDPLAGGHYEQYF. This chain uses TRBV5-4 with TRBJ2-7; 10 nucleotides align to TRBD2. J was trimmed by 3 bases and V by 5 bases; bases with no gene match: 11. Germline CDR1 and CDR2: SGHNT and YYREEE (reference sequence). The CDR3 covers 16 residues.

This rearrangement joins TRBV7-2 to TRBJ2-3, with D maybe TRBD1 (5 bases). Germline V gene lookup returns CDR1 SGHTA and CDR2 FQGNSA. The CDR3 runs 13 residues. Trimming took 6 bases from V and 3 from J, leaving 10 bases between them. The CDR3 is CASSYKGTDTQYF. DNA of the CDR3: TGTGCCAGCAGTTATAAGGGGACAGATACGCAGTATTTT.

V and J are TRBV27 and TRBJ2-7, with TRBD2 matching 9 bases. The germline CDR1 and CDR2 sequences are MNHEY and SMNVEV (reference sequence). The CDR3 has 15 amino acids. The J segment lost 1 base and the V segment lost 6 bases, leaving 7 bases of the junction unmatched. The CDR3 nucleotides are TGTGCCAGCAGGCGTAGCGGGGGCCTTTCCTACGAGCAGTACTTC. Protein product: CASRRSGGLSYEQYF.

As for this clone: The junction differs from germline at one of its ends, possibly a read error. The V call is TRBV7-9, the J call TRBJ1-1; no definite D call. Per the germline V gene, CDR1 is SEHNR and CDR2 is FQNEAQ (reference sequence). The CDR3 spans 10 residues. DNA of the CDR3: TGTGCCAGCAGCTTAGTGGGTACTAACTTT. As protein: CASSLVGTNF.

This chain joins TRBV19 and TRBJ2-5, with D unresolved. Germline CDR1 reads LNHDA; CDR2 reads SQIVND (reference sequence). The germline V and J ends were trimmed by 3 bases and 8 bases, with 13 bases remaining between them. The CDR3 runs to 13 residues. CDR3 DNA: TGTGCCAGTAGTATGATGGAACGAGGCACCCAGTACTTC. It encodes CASSMMERGTQYF.